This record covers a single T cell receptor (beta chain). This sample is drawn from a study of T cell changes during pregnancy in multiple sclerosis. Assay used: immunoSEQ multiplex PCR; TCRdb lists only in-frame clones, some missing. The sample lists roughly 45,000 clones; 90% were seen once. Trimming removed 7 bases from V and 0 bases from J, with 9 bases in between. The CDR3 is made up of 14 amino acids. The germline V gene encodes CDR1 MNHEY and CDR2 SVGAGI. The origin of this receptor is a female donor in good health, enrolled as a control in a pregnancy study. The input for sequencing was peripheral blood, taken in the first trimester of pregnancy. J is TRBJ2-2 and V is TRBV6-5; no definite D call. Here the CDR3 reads CASKSQANTGELFF. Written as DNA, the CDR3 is TGTGCCAGCAAGAGCCAGGCGAACACCGGGGAGCTGTTTTTT.